Sequencing of this T cell receptor (beta chain) was carried out in a study of PD-1 blockade in classical Hodgkin lymphoma. Study-wide results and caveats: It was reported that newly diagnosed patients had less baseline TCR diversity than healthy donors. Nothing has yet pinned down what causes the repertoire differences, possibly disease activity or prior therapy.

Only one count was recorded for this clone. Its antigen remains unknown. Time point: newly diagnosed, previously untreated cHL patient sample. Investigators turned to newly diagnosed, untreated classical Hodgkin lymphoma PBMCs for comparison. V was pared by 9 bases and J by 0 bases, with 3 bases of the junction left unmatched. The CDR3 is 13 amino acids. Germline CDR1 is SGHKS and CDR2 is YYEKEE (reference sequence). Here immunoSEQ multiplex PCR was the method, and the copy in TCRdb shows in-frame clones only, minus some. This sample yields about 28,000 clones, of which approximately 89% are seen a single time; around 3.8% belongs to the top ten.

V is TRBV5-5 and J is TRBJ2-3; 8 bases agree with TRBD1. Sequenced material: peripheral blood mononuclear cells (PBMCs). The receptor was isolated from a human donor with classical Hodgkin lymphoma. This CDR3 reads CATRQGSTDTQYF. In DNA form, the CDR3 reads TGTGCCACCCGACAGGGGAGCACAGATACGCAGTATTTT.